The T cell receptor beta chain under discussion was sequenced for a study of T-cell reconstitution after alpha-beta-depleted transplantation in children. There are many counts of this clonotype. A TCRbeta library incorporating unique molecular identifiers was prepared. TCRdb independently ran MiXCR on the PCR reads; one entry per CDR3 protein. The table records hundreds of thousands of distinct CDR3 sequences, around 13% of them present only once. Per germline, CDR1 SQVTM and CDR2 ANQGSEA. V was pared by 8 bases and J by 4 bases, with 10 bases of the junction left unmatched. The length of the CDR3 is 13 residues.

Material: PBMCs, obtained before TCRalphabeta/CD19-depleted stem cell transplant. The clonotype originates from a girl aged 2-10 years with congenital amegakaryocytic thrombocytopenia, due to receive a stem cell transplant. The V gene is TRBV29-1, the J gene TRBJ1-2; 7 bases line up with TRBD1. CDR3 in DNA: TGCAGCATCGAGGACAGGATGGGCTATGGCTACACCTTC. Its protein product is CSIEDRMGYGYTF. The full variable domain, its missing parts supplied by reference TRBV29-1 and TRBJ1-2, is SAVISQKPSRDICQRGTSLTIQCQVDSQVTMMFWYRQQPGQSLTLIATANQGSEATYESGFVIDKFPISRPNLTFSTLTVSNMSPEDSSIYLCSIEDRMGYGYTFGSGTRLTVV.